Reported below is one T cell receptor beta chain. This sample was taken from a study of blood T cell repertoires in COVID-19. Study details: The cDNA or gDNA used as material had been derived from T cells, B-cell-depleted T cells, or PBMCs.

The protocol was immunoSEQ multiplex PCR, while the TCRdb copy is restricted to in-frame clones and leaves out a portion. This sample carries 66,000 or so clones, about 82% of them seen once, and the ten largest clones take approximately 7.2%. The CDR3 consists of 13 residues. V was clipped by 2 bases and J by 5 bases, with 10 bases between them. Germline V gene sequence: CDR1 SGHRS, CDR2 YFSETQ. Sequenced sample: peripheral blood. This receptor was identified in a man in his forties or fifties with active COVID-19. V gene TRBV5-1 combines with J gene TRBJ1-2; unclear D gene. CDR3 protein: CASSFGDGYGYTF. DNA of the CDR3: TGCGCCAGCAGCTTCGGGGATGGGTATGGCTACACCTTC.